The 11 T cell receptor beta chains listed next were all sequenced from one sample in a study of blood T cell repertoires in COVID-19. Assay: immunoSEQ multiplex PCR; the TCRdb copy retains only in-frame clones and omits some. The sample carries more than 25,000 clones, 90% recorded once. The specimen was peripheral blood. The source of these receptors is a man aged 70 or older with active or convalescent COVID-19.

This rearrangement joins TRBV2 to TRBJ1-2; tentatively, D is TRBD1 (6 bases). Trimming took off 7 bases at V and 5 bases at J, with 17 bases between the two ends. The CDR3 length is 14 residues. The germline gives CDR1 SNHLY, CDR2 FYNNEI. This CDR3 is CASTGRGPLYGYTF. CDR3 nucleotides: TGTGCCAGCACTGGCAGGGGACCCCTTTATGGCTACACCTTC.

The rearrangement links TRBV12-5 to TRBJ1-4; maybe TRBD1 (6 bases). V lost 3 bases and J lost 1, with 18 bases in between. This CDR3 region has 18 residues. Germline V gene sequence: CDR1 LGHNT, CDR2 FRNRAP. The CDR3 region is CASGFLSGEYVTNEKLFF. CDR3 nucleotides: TGTGCTAGTGGTTTTCTCTCAGGGGAATATGTAACTAATGAAAAACTGTTTTTT.

This clone was counted once. This chain links TRBV19 with TRBJ1-1; D is possibly TRBD1 (5 bases). From germline, CDR1 is LNHDA and CDR2 SQIVND (reference sequence). The V gene lost 8 bases and the J gene lost 3 bases, with 13 bases spanning the gap. The CDR3 contains 13 residues. The CDR3 spells CASGRGYYTEAFF. CDR3 sequence (DNA): TGTGCCAGTGGGAGGGGATATTACACTGAAGCTTTCTTT.

CDR3 in amino acids: CASSRGNYGYTF. CDR3 in DNA: TGTGCCAGCTCCAGGGGGAACTATGGCTACACCTTC. This chain uses TRBV6-5 with TRBJ1-2, with 7 bases fitting TRBD1. The CDR3 is 12 residues long. Trimming took 8 bases from V and 2 from J; bases not matched to a gene: 2. The germline V gene has CDR1 MNHEY and CDR2 SVGAGI.

The chain has TRBV4-1 and TRBJ2-1; TRBD2 might be the D (6 bases). The V end was cut by 1 base, the J end by 5 bases, with 15 bases between. The germline gives CDR1 MGHRA, CDR2 YSYEKL. The CDR3 runs 16 residues. CDR3 DNA sequence: TGCGCCAGCAGCCAAGGAAGGCTAGCGAGGGACAATGAGCAGTTCTTC. It specifies CASSQGRLARDNEQFF.

The chain links TRBV7-8 to TRBJ1-1; weak D call: TRBD1 (5 bases). V was shortened by 1 base and J by 1 base, with 7 bases between the two germline ends. Germline V CDR1 and CDR2: SGHVS, FQNEAQ. This CDR3 spans 14 amino acids. CDR3 loop: CASSLEGENTEAFF. CDR3 in DNA: TGTGCCAGCAGCTTAGAAGGGGAGAACACTGAAGCTTTCTTT.

The chain joins TRBV7-2 to TRBJ2-7, with D possibly being TRBD2 (6 bases). Trimming left V 1 base short and J 2 bases short, with 12 bases between. This CDR3 region has 15 residues. Germline CDR1 and CDR2: SGHTA and FQGNSA. This CDR3 reads CASSLGAGLAYEQYF. CDR3 nucleotides: TGTGCCAGCAGCTTAGGCGCGGGGCTAGCCTACGAGCAGTACTTC.

The chain recombines TRBV9 with TRBJ1-4, with 7 nucleotides matching TRBD1. Looked up from germline, CDR1 is SGDLS and CDR2 is YYNGEE. Losses at the gene ends were 3 bases for V and 5 bases for J; bases not matched to a gene: 1. The CDR3 consists of 13 residues. CDR3: CASSDRGNEKLFF. CDR3 coding DNA: TGTGCCAGCAGCGACAGGGGAAATGAAAAACTGTTTTTT.

The chain joins TRBV2 to TRBJ2-6; D gene uncertain. V was clipped by 3 bases and J by 2 bases, with 8 bases between them. The CDR3 is 15 amino acids. Per germline, CDR1 SNHLY and CDR2 FYNNEI. The CDR3 spells CASSEESAGANVLTF. CDR3 DNA sequence: TGTGCCAGCAGTGAGGAGAGCGCTGGGGCCAACGTCCTGACTTTC. Full variable domain (outside the CDR3, taken from reference TRBV2 and TRBJ2-6): EPEVTQTPSHQVTQMGQEVILRCVPISNHLYFYWYRQILGQKVEFLVSFYNNEISEKSEIFDDQFSVERPDGSNFTLKIRSTKLEDSAMYFCASSEESAGANVLTFGAGSRLTVL.

The chain joins TRBV6-5 to TRBJ1-6; 10 bases agree with TRBD1. The CDR3 extends over 15 amino acids. The V gene end was trimmed by 5 bases and the J gene end by 5 bases; junction bases not matched to a gene: 3. Looked up from germline, CDR1 is MNHEY and CDR2 is SVGAGI. The CDR3: CASSRQGADNSPLHF. The CDR3, as DNA: TGTGCCAGCAGTCGACAGGGGGCCGATAATTCACCCCTCCACTTT.

The rearrangement links TRBV14 to TRBJ1-1, with no clear D. V shed 1 base and J shed 5 bases, with 8 bases lying between them. CDR3 length equals 13 residues. From germline, CDR1 is SGHDN and CDR2 FVKESK. In DNA, the CDR3 is TGTGCCAGCAGCCAAGGTCCTTCTACTGAAGCTTTCTTT. This codes for CASSQGPSTEAFF. The whole variable domain, remainder taken from reference TRBV14 and TRBJ1-1, is EAGVTQFPSHSVIEKGQTVTLRCDPISGHDNLYWYRRVMGKEIKFLLHFVKESKQDESGMPNNRFLAERTGGTYSTLKVQPAELEDSGVYFCASSQGPSTEAFFGQGTRLTVV.